This T cell receptor beta chain was documented in a study of monozygotic twins with inflammatory bowel disease. From germline, CDR1 is SGDLS and CDR2 YYNGEE. This CDR3 has 16 amino acids. TCRdb re-called the 5' RACE reads and catalogs CDR3 proteins one per entry, DNA excluded. In all, the sample yields more than 110,000 distinct CDR3 sequences. Sequencing was performed on blood. V and J are TRBV9 and TRBJ2-1; without DNA, the TCRdb call of TRBD2 cannot be checked. The TCR sequence derives from a human donor with ulcerative colitis or Crohn's disease, or a healthy co-twin of an affected twin (not recorded which). CDR3 residues: CASSVTALGEYNEQFF. Complete variable domain (other parts from reference TRBV9 and TRBJ2-1): DSGVTQTPKHLITATGQRVTLRCSPRSGDLSVYWYQQSLDQGLQFLIQYYNGEERAKGNILERFSAQQFPDLHSELNLSSLELGDSALYFCASSVTALGEYNEQFFGPGTRLTVL.